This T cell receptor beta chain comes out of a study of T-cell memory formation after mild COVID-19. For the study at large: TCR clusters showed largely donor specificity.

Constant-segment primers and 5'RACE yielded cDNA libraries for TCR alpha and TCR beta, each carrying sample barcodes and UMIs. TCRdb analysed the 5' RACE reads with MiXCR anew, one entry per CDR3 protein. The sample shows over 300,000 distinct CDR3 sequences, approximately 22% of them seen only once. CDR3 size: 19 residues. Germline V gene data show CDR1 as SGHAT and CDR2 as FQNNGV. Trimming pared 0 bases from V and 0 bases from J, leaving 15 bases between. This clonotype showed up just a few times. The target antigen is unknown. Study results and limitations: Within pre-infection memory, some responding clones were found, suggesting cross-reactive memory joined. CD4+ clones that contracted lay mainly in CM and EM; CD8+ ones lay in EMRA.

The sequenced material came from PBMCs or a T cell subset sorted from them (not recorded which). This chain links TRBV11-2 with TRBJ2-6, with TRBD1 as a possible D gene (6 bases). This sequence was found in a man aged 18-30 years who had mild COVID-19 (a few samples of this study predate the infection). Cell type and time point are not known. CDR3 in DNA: TGTGCCAGCAGCTTAGATCACGACAGGCCGTACTCTGGGGCCAACGTCCTGACTTTC. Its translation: CASSLDHDRPYSGANVLTF.